This T cell receptor beta chain is from a study of shared clonotypes between healthy human individuals. As to this clone: What it recognizes is unknown.

Only in-frame clones appear in the TCRdb table, and some are missing; sequencing was by immunoSEQ multiplex PCR. The sample records about 2 million clones, 85% to 95% being singletons. The study, taken as a whole, reports: Non-shared clonotypes showed lower generation probabilities than clonotypes common to all four donors.

Sample: naive CD4+ T cells sorted from blood. The subset denotes: CD45RA+ positively selected. The clonotype originates from a man between 18 and 29 years old in good health.

The CDR3 is CASSRGGTGDNEQFF. The CDR3 DNA is TGTGCCAGCAGCCGAGGGGGGACGGGCGACAATGAGCAGTTCTTC. The rearrangement links TRBV11-3 to TRBJ2-1, with D perhaps matching TRBD1 or TRBD2 (6 bases each). In germline, CDR1 is SGHNT, CDR2 YENEEA. This CDR3 contains 15 residues. Trimming took 5 bases from V and 5 from J, leaving 16 bases between them.